Listed here are 8 T cell receptor beta chains from one sample, sequenced in a study of blood T cell repertoires in COVID-19. Sequenced by immunoSEQ multiplex PCR; TCRdb stores in-frame clones only, minus some. The sample yields about 200,000 clones, roughly 83% seen once. The sample consisted of peripheral blood. The receptors shown here come from a man between 35 and 55 years old with acute or convalescent COVID-19.

This chain uses TRBV11-3 with TRBJ1-4; 7 bases are a match to TRBD1. This CDR3 is 14 amino acids long. The trim removed 5 bases at V and 8 bases at J, leaving 8 bases unmatched. Per germline, CDR1 SGHNT and CDR2 YENEEA. This CDR3 is CASSQTGVGEKLFF. CDR3 sequence (DNA): TGTGCCAGCAGCCAAACAGGGGTGGGAGAAAAACTGTTTTTT.

This clone was recorded once. This chain connects TRBV9 to TRBJ2-1; tentative D call: TRBD1 (6 bases). The CDR3 has 17 residues. Germline-derived CDR1 and CDR2 are SGDLS and YYNGEE. With 3 bases removed from V and 4 bases from J, the gap between germline ends came to 20 bases. The CDR3, as DNA: TGTGCCAGCAGCGCATTTATCCCCGGGACAAAATACAATGAGCAGTTCTTC. This sequence encodes CASSAFIPGTKYNEQFF.

This clone occurred a few times. This chain connects TRBV5-8 to TRBJ2-1, with 9 bases that match TRBD1. Looked up from germline, CDR1 is SGHTS and CDR2 is YDEGEE. The CDR3 is 16 residues long. The V segment lost 4 bases and the J segment 0 bases; nucleotides outside the gene matches: 5. The CDR3 sequence: CASSRTGQGSYNEQFF. As DNA, the CDR3 is TGTGCCAGCAGCCGAACGGGACAGGGCTCCTACAATGAGCAGTTCTTC.

The chain links TRBV11-2 to TRBJ2-7, with no clear D. Germline assignment: CDR1 SGHAT and CDR2 FQNNGV. Trimming cost V 1 base and J 2 bases, with 9 bases left between them. This CDR3 has 14 residues. As DNA, the CDR3 is TGTGCCAGCAGCTTAGTGAGGAGCCCCTACGAGCAGTACTTC. Translation: CASSLVRSPYEQYF. The whole variable domain, remainder taken from reference TRBV11-2 and TRBJ2-7, is EAGVAQSPRYKIIEKRQSVAFWCNPISGHATLYWYQQILGQGPKLLIQFQNNGVVDDSQLPKDRFSAERLKGVDSTLKIQPAKLEDSAVYLCASSLVRSPYEQYFGPGTRLTVT.

The chain employs TRBV19 and TRBJ2-1; 8 bases line up with TRBD1. The CDR3 is made up of 15 amino acids. Trimming at V came to 10 bases and at J to 4 bases, leaving 12 bases not matched to a gene. Germline V gene lookup returns CDR1 LNHDA and CDR2 SQIVND (reference sequence). The CDR3 DNA is TGTGCCACCCGACGGACAGGGCGGGGATACAATGAGCAGTTCTTC. Its translation is CATRRTGRGYNEQFF. Drawing the rest from reference TRBV19 and TRBJ2-1, the complete variable domain is DGGITQSPKYLFRKEGQNVTLSCEQNLNHDAMYWYRQDPGQGLRLIYYSQIVNDFQKGDIAEGYSVSREKKESFPLTVTSAQKNPTAFYLCATRRTGRGYNEQFFGPGTRLTVL.

As to this clone: At one end, the junction sequence differs from germline, possibly due to a read error. The V call is TRBV4-1, the J call TRBJ1-1, with no clear D. Germline V lookup: CDR1 MGHRA, CDR2 YSYEKL. This CDR3 region has 15 residues. CDR3 nucleotide sequence: TGCGCCAGCACCCAAACACCCGTTGGTCCCACTGAAGCTTTCTTT. Its translation: CASTQTPVGPTEAFF.

This rearrangement joins TRBV10-3 to TRBJ1-1; possible D gene TRBD1, 5 bases. The CDR3 is made up of 15 amino acids. V lost 3 bases and J lost 1, with 12 bases in between. Germline CDR1 ENHRY, CDR2 SYGVKD. The CDR3 protein is CAISERSQGNTEAFF. The DNA for the CDR3 is TGTGCCATCAGTGAAAGGTCCCAGGGGAACACTGAAGCTTTCTTT.

V and J are TRBV6-5 and TRBJ1-2, with 10 bases matching TRBD1. CDR1 and CDR2 (germline): MNHEY, SVGAGI. This CDR3 is 15 amino acids long. With 2 bases clipped from V and 7 bases from J, the junction kept 7 bases outside the gene matches. CDR3 sequence (DNA): TGTGCCAGCAGTTACGCGGGACAGGGGTGGACTGGCTACACCTTC. It translates to CASSYAGQGWTGYTF.